One and the same sample provided the 11 T cell receptor beta chains below, sequenced in a study of shared clonotypes between healthy human individuals. Here immunoSEQ multiplex PCR was the method, and the copy in TCRdb shows in-frame clones only, minus some. In the table there are 2,500,000 or so clones, around 92% of which are singletons. Source material: naive CD4+ T cells from PBMCs. Subset given: CD45RA+ positively selected. These receptors came from a man aged 18-30 years in good health. Some clones in this sample may be carry-over from other donors' samples.

This chain uses TRBV5-1 with TRBJ2-1; 12 bases line up with TRBD2. V shed 8 bases and J 3 bases; nucleotides not matched to a gene: 9. The CDR3 runs to 16 residues. Germline V gives CDR1 SGHRS, CDR2 YFSETQ. Here the CDR3 reads CASRPPTSGSYNEQFF. Written as DNA, the CDR3 is TGCGCCAGTCGGCCACCGACTAGCGGGAGCTACAATGAGCAGTTCTTC. Full variable domain (rest looked up from reference TRBV5-1 and TRBJ2-1): KAGVTQTPRYLIKTRGQQVTLSCSPISGHRSVSWYQQTPGQGLQFLFEYFSETQRNKGNFPGRFSGRQFSNSRSEMNVSTLELGDSALYLCASRPPTSGSYNEQFFGPGTRLTVL.

This clone was observed a few times. The same CDR3 is also encoded by other DNA sequences in this sample. The rearrangement links TRBV7-9 to TRBJ1-1; 8 bases map to TRBD1. Germline CDR1 is SEHNR and CDR2 is FQNEAQ (reference sequence). This CDR3 spans 13 amino acids. Unmatched junction bases numbered 4, after V lost 4 bases and J lost 6 bases. The CDR3 DNA reads as TGTGCCAGCAGCTCCCAGGGGGCGGCTGAAGCTTTCTTT. This encodes CASSSQGAAEAFF.

The chain has TRBV6-1 and TRBJ1-2; weak D call: TRBD1 (5 bases). In germline, CDR1 is MNHNS, CDR2 SASEGT. Between the trimmed V and J ends, which lost 0 bases and 8 bases, there was a span of 16 bases. The CDR3 sequence is 15 residues long. The DNA for the CDR3 is TGTGCCAGCAGTGAAGCGGGGACTTCCGGGAGAGGCTACACCTTC. This encodes CASSEAGTSGRGYTF.

This chain uses TRBV28 with TRBJ1-2; D not resolved. Trimming stripped 7 bases from V and 3 bases from J, with 18 bases between. From germline, CDR1 is MDHEN and CDR2 SYDVKM. The CDR3 is 15 residues long. The CDR3 loop reads CASTETFRLYYGYTF. In DNA form, the CDR3 reads TGTGCCAGCACCGAAACCTTCAGGCTCTACTATGGCTACACCTTC.

This rearrangement joins TRBV5-4 to TRBJ1-2; D is uncertain. V was cut by 2 bases and J by 3 bases, with 8 bases left in between. This CDR3 region has 13 residues. Germline values: CDR1 SGHNT, CDR2 YYREEE (reference sequence). The CDR3 sequence: CASSLPVDYGYTF. CDR3 coding DNA: TGTGCCAGCAGCTTACCAGTCGACTATGGCTACACCTTC.

A remark on this clone: The same CDR3 also results from other DNA sequences found in this sample. The chain combines TRBV5-1 with TRBJ2-7; D remains ambiguous. Trimming shortened V by 0 bases and J by 0 bases, and 4 bases separated the two germline ends. Per the germline V gene, CDR1 is SGHRS and CDR2 is YFSETQ. The CDR3 runs to 13 residues. The CDR3 reads CASSLDRSYEQYF. The CDR3 bases are TGCGCCAGCAGCTTGGACCGCTCCTACGAGCAGTACTTC.

The genes are TRBV5-1 and TRBJ2-7; D remains unclear. In germline, CDR1 is SGHRS, CDR2 YFSETQ. Trimming took 0 bases from V and 4 from J, leaving 11 bases between them. The CDR3 length is 14 residues. In DNA form, the CDR3 reads TGCGCCAGCAGCTTGGGAGGACCCTGGTACGAGCAGTACTTC. The encoded protein is CASSLGGPWYEQYF. The full variable domain, in which reference TRBV5-1 and TRBJ2-7 provide the parts outside the CDR3, is KAGVTQTPRYLIKTRGQQVTLSCSPISGHRSVSWYQQTPGQGLQFLFEYFSETQRNKGNFPGRFSGRQFSNSRSEMNVSTLELGDSALYLCASSLGGPWYEQYFGPGTRLTVT.

This clone appeared a single time. The genes are TRBV9 and TRBJ2-3, with a tentative D call TRBD2 (8 bases). V lost 3 bases to trimming and J lost 2 bases, with 19 bases between them. Germline CDR1 reads SGDLS; CDR2 reads YYNGEE. The CDR3 extends over 17 amino acids. The CDR3 region has the DNA TGTGCCAGCAGCGCCGTGGTAGCGGGACAGATCACAGATACGCAGTATTTT. Its translation is CASSAVVAGQITDTQYF.

This rearrangement joins TRBV5-4 to TRBJ2-7; the match to TRBD2 covers 12 bases. The V gene's germline CDR1 is SGHNT and CDR2 YYREEE (reference sequence). The V segment lost 0 bases and the J segment 13 bases; nucleotides outside the gene matches: 8. CDR3 length: 14 residues. DNA of the CDR3: TGTGCCAGCAGCTTGGCCGGACTAGCGGGAATAGTTTACTTC. It specifies CASSLAGLAGIVYF. Based on the CDR3 plus reference TRBV5-4 and TRBJ2-7, the full variable domain is ETGVTQSPTHLIKTRGQQVTLRCSSQSGHNTVSWYQQALGQGPQFIFQYYREEENGRGNFPPRFSGLQFPNYSSELNVNALELDDSALYLCASSLAGLAGIVYFGPGTRLTVT.

This clone appeared once. Other nucleotide sequences in the sample specify the same CDR3. The rearrangement links TRBV28 to TRBJ1-5; no definite D call. The CDR3 consists of 14 residues. Germline-derived CDR1 and CDR2 are MDHEN and SYDVKM. Trimming took off 3 bases at V and 6 bases at J, with 12 bases between the two ends. This CDR3 reads CASSLMGGSQPQHF. CDR3 DNA sequence: TGTGCCAGCAGTTTGATGGGTGGGAGTCAGCCCCAGCATTTT. Variable domain in full (rest from reference TRBV28 and TRBJ1-5): DVKVTQSSRYLVKRTGEKVFLECVQDMDHENMFWYRQDPGLGLRLIYFSYDVKMKEKGDIPEGYSVSREKKERFSLILESASTNQTSMYLCASSLMGGSQPQHFGDGTRLSIL.

The rearrangement uses TRBV7-2 and TRBJ2-7; D call uncertain. This CDR3 region has 15 residues. From germline, CDR1 is SGHTA and CDR2 FQGNSA. V lost 1 base, J lost 0 bases, and 10 bases lay in between. Here the CDR3 reads CASSLVSESSYEQYF. The CDR3, as DNA: TGTGCCAGCAGCTTAGTGTCGGAGAGCTCCTACGAGCAGTACTTC.